The clone carrying this T cell receptor (beta chain) was found many times. The data originate from a study of patients and donors after allogeneic stem cell transplantation. Germline CDR1 reads SGDLS; CDR2 reads YYNGEE. V lost 0 bases and J 5 bases, leaving 9 bases between the germline ends. The CDR3 covers 13 residues. TCRdb independently ran MiXCR on the RT-PCR reads; one entry per CDR3 protein. The profile shows roughly 26,000 distinct CDR3 sequences, 8% to 10% of them singletons. The rearrangement uses TRBV9 and TRBJ2-7; D gene uncertain. Input material: blood, either unsorted or a sorted T cell fraction (not recorded which). This receptor was identified in a human donor who was either an allogeneic HSCT recipient or a stem cell or donor lymphocyte infusion donor (not recorded which). It is not recorded whose cells these are; they may come from a transplant donor. In DNA form, the CDR3 reads TGTGCCAGCAGCGTAGCTCGAAGGGACGAGCAGTACTTC. Translation: CASSVARRDEQYF.